This note documents a single TCR beta chain sequence. This specimen belongs to a study of blood T cell repertoires in COVID-19. Measured with immunoSEQ multiplex PCR; TCRdb has only the in-frame clones, and not every one. The table shows fewer than 65,000 clones, with approximately 85% occurring only once. The V end lost 0 bases, the J end lost 8 bases, and 9 bases lay between the germline ends. The CDR3 spans 14 residues. Germline CDR1 and CDR2: SGDLS and YYNGEE. The material sequenced was peripheral blood. The chain employs TRBV9 and TRBJ1-6; no reliable D call. The origin of this receptor is a man aged 60-69 years with acute or convalescent COVID-19. CDR3 in DNA: TGTGCCAGCAGCGTAGCCATTCAGGATTCACCCCTCCACTTT. This gives the protein CASSVAIQDSPLHF.